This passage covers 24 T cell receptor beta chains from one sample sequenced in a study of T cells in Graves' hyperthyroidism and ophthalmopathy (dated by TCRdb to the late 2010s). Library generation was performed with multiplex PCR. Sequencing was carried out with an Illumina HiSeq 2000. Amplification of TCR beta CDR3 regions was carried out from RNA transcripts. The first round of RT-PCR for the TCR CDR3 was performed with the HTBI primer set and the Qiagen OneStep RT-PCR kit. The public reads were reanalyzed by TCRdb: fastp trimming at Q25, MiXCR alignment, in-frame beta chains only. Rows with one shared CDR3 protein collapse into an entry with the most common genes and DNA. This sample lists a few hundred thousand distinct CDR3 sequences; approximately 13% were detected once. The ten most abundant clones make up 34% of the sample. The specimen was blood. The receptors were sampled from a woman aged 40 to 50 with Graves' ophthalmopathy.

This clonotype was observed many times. Written as DNA, the CDR3 is TGTGCCAGCAGTGATGGACTAGCGGGGACCTACGAGCAGTACTTC. This sequence encodes CASSDGLAGTYEQYF. The chain links TRBV6-1 to TRBJ2-7, with TRBD2 identical over 12 bases. J was trimmed by 2 bases and V by 3 bases; bases with no gene match: 2. Germline V gene sequence: CDR1 MNHNS, CDR2 SASEGT. The CDR3 runs 15 residues.

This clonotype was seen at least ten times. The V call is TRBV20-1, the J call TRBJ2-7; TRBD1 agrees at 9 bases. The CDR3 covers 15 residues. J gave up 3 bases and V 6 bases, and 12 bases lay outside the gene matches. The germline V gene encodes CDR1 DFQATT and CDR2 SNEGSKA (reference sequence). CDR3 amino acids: CSATAADRGNYEQYF. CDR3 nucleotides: TGCAGTGCGACAGCCGCGGACAGGGGAAACTACGAGCAGTACTTC.

CDR3 DNA sequence: TGTGCCAGCAGCTCGGCCACAGGGGCAGAGGAAGCTTTCTTT. It translates to CASSSATGAEEAFF. The chain carries TRBV7-9 and TRBJ1-1; 7 nucleotides match TRBD1. Trimming at V came to 4 bases and at J to 8 bases, leaving 10 bases not matched to a gene. The CDR3 is 14 amino acids. Germline CDR1 is SEHNR and CDR2 is FQNEAQ (reference sequence). The full variable domain, in which reference TRBV7-9 and TRBJ1-1 provide the parts outside the CDR3, is DTGVSQNPRHKITKRGQNVTFRCDPISEHNRLYWYRQTLGQGPEFLTYFQNEAQLEKSRLLSDRFSAERPKGSFSTLEIQRTEQGDSAMYLCASSSATGAEEAFFGQGTRLTVV.

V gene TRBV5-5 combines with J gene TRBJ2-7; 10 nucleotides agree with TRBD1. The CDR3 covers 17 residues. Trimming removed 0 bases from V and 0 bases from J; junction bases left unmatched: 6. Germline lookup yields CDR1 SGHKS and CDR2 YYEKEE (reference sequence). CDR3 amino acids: CASSLVGQGPSSYEQYF. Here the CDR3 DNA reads TGTGCCAGCAGCTTGGTGGGACAGGGGCCGAGCTCCTACGAGCAGTACTTC.

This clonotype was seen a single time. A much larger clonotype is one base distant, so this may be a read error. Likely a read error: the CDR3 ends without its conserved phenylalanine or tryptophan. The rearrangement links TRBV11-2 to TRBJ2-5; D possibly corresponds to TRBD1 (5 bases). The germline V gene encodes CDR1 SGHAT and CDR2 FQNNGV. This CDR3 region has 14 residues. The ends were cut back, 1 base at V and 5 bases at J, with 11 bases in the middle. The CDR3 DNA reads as TGTGCCAGCAGCTTAGCAGGGATTGGCGAGACCCAGTACCTC. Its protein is CASSLAGIGETQYL.

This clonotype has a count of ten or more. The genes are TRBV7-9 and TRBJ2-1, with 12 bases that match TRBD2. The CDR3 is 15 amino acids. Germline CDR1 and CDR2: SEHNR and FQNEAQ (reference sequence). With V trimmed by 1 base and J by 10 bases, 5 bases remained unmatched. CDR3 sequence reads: CASSLGPGLAGEQFF. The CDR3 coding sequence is TGTGCCAGCAGCTTAGGCCCAGGACTAGCGGGGGAGCAGTTCTTC.

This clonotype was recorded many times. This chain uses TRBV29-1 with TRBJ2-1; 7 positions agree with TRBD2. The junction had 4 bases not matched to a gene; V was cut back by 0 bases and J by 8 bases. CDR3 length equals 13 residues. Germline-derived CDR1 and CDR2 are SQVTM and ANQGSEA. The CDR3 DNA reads TGCAGCGTTGAAGATGGGGCGGGGGATGAGCAGTTCTTC. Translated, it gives CSVEDGAGDEQFF.

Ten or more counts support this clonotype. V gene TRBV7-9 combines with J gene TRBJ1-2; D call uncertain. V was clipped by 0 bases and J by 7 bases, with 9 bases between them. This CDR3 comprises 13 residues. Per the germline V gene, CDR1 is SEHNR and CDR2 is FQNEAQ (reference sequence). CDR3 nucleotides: TGTGCCAGCAGCTTAGCCCGAGAACTTGGCTACACCTTC. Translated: CASSLARELGYTF.

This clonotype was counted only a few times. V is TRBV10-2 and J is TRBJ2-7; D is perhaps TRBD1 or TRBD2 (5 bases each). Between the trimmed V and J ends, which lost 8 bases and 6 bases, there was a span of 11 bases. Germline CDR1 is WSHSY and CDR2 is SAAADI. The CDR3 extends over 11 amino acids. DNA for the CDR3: TGCGCCAGCTTGCAGGGACGCGAGCAGTACTTC. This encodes CASLQGREQYF.

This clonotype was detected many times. The CDR3 region is CASTRRRYSTDTQYF. CDR3 coding DNA: TGTGCCAGCACCCGCCGGAGGTATAGCACAGATACGCAGTATTTT. The V call is TRBV11-2, the J call TRBJ2-3, with D perhaps matching TRBD2 (5 bases). Germline V gene data show CDR1 as SGHAT and CDR2 as FQNNGV. The CDR3 is made up of 15 amino acids. V lost 7 bases, J lost 0 bases, and 14 bases lay in between. Full variable domain (outside the CDR3, taken from reference TRBV11-2 and TRBJ2-3): EAGVAQSPRYKIIEKRQSVAFWCNPISGHATLYWYQQILGQGPKLLIQFQNNGVVDDSQLPKDRFSAERLKGVDSTLKIQPAKLEDSAVYLCASTRRRYSTDTQYFGPGTRLTVL.

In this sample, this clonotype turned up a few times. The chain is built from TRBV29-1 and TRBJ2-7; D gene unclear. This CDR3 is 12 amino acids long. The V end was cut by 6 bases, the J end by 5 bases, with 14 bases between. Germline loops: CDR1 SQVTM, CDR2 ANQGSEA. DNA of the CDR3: TGCAGCGTCGCCATGTTGGGCAACGAGCAGTACTTC. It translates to CSVAMLGNEQYF.

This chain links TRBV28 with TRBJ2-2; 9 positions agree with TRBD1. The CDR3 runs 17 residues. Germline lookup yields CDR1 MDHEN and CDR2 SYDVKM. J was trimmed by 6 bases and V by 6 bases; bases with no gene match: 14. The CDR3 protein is CASRADRGGFFAGELFF. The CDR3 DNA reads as TGTGCCAGCAGGGCGGACAGGGGCGGATTTTTTGCCGGGGAGCTGTTTTTT. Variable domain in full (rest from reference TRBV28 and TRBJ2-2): DVKVTQSSRYLVKRTGEKVFLECVQDMDHENMFWYRQDPGLGLRLIYFSYDVKMKEKGDIPEGYSVSREKKERFSLILESASTNQTSMYLCASRADRGGFFAGELFFGEGSRLTVL.

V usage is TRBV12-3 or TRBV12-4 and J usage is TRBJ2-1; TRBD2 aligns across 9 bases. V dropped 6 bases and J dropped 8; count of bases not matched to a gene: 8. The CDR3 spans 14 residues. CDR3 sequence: CASRTGTSLDEQFF. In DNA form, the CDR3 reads TGTGCCAGCAGGACCGGGACTAGCCTCGATGAGCAGTTCTTC.

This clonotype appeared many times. CDR3 in DNA: TGCAGCGTTGGCCGGACAGGGTATGAGCAGTTCTTC. This translates into CSVGRTGYEQFF. This chain joins TRBV29-1 and TRBJ2-1, with 8 positions matching TRBD1. Trimming took 4 bases from V and 8 from J; bases not matched to a gene: 4. This CDR3 region has 12 residues. Germline CDR1 reads SQVTM; CDR2 reads ANQGSEA.

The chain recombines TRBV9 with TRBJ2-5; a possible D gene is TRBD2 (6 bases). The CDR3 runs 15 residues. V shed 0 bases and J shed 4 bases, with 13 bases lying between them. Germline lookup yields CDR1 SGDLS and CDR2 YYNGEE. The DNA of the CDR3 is TGTGCCAGCAGCGTAGGAGTAGCGGAGGGAGAGACCCAGTACTTC. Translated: CASSVGVAEGETQYF.

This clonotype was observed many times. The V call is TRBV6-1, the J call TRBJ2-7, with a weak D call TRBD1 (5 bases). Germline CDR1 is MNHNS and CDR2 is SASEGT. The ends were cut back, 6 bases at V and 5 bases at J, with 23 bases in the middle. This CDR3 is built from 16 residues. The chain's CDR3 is CASRRASVGRTNEQYF. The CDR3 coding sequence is TGTGCCAGCAGACGCGCCTCGGTCGGTAGGACAAACGAGCAGTACTTC.

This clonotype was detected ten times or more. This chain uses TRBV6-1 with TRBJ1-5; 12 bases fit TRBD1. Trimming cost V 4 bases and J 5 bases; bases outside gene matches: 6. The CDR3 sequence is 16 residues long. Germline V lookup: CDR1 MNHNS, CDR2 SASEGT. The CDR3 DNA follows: TGTGCCAGCAGTGGCGGGGGACAGGGGGCGGATCAGCCCCAGCATTTT. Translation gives CASSGGGQGADQPQHF.

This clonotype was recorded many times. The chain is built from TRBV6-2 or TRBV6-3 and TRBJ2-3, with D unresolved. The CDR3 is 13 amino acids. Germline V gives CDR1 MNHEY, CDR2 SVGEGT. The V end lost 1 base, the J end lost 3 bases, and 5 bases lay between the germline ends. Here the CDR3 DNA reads TGTGCCAGCAGTTACTGGGAAACAGATACGCAGTATTTT. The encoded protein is CASSYWETDTQYF.

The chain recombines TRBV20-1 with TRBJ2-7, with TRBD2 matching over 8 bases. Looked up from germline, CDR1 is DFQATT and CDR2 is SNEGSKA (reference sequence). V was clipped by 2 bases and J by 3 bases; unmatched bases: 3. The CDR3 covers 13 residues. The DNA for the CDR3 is TGCAGTGCTAGAACGGGAGGGTTCTACGAGCAGTACTTC. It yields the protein CSARTGGFYEQYF.

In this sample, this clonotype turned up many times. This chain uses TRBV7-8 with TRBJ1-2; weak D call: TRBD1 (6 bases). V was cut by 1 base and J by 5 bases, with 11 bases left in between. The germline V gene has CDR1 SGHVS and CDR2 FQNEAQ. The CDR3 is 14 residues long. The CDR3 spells CASSLGLGQYGYTF. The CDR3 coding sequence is TGTGCCAGCAGCTTAGGGCTTGGACAGTATGGCTACACCTTC.

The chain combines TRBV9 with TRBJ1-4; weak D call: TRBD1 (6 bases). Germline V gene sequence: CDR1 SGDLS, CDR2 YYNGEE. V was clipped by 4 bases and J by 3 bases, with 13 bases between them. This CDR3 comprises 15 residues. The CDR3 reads CASSSTTGPNEKLFF. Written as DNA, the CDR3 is TGTGCCAGCAGCTCCACGACAGGACCTAATGAAAAACTGTTTTTT.

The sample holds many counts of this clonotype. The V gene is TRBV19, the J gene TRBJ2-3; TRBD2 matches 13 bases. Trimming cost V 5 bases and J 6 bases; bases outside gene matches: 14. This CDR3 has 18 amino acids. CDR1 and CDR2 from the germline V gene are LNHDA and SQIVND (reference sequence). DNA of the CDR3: TGTGCCAGTAGTCGGACTAGCGGGAGTTCGTCCGGGACTGATACGCAGTATTTT. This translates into CASSRTSGSSSGTDTQYF.

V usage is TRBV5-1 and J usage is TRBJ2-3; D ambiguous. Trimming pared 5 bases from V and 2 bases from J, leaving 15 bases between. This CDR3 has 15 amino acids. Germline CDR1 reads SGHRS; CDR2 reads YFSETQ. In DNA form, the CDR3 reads TGCGCCAGCAGGGTGGTGTTCGCTATCACAGATACGCAGTATTTT. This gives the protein CASRVVFAITDTQYF.

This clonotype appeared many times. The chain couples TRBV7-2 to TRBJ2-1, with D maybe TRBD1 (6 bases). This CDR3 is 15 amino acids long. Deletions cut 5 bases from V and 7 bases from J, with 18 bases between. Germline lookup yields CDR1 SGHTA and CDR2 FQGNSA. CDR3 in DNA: TGTGCCAGCAGCCCCGGCCCGGTGAGGGGGAATGAGCAGTTCTTC. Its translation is CASSPGPVRGNEQFF.